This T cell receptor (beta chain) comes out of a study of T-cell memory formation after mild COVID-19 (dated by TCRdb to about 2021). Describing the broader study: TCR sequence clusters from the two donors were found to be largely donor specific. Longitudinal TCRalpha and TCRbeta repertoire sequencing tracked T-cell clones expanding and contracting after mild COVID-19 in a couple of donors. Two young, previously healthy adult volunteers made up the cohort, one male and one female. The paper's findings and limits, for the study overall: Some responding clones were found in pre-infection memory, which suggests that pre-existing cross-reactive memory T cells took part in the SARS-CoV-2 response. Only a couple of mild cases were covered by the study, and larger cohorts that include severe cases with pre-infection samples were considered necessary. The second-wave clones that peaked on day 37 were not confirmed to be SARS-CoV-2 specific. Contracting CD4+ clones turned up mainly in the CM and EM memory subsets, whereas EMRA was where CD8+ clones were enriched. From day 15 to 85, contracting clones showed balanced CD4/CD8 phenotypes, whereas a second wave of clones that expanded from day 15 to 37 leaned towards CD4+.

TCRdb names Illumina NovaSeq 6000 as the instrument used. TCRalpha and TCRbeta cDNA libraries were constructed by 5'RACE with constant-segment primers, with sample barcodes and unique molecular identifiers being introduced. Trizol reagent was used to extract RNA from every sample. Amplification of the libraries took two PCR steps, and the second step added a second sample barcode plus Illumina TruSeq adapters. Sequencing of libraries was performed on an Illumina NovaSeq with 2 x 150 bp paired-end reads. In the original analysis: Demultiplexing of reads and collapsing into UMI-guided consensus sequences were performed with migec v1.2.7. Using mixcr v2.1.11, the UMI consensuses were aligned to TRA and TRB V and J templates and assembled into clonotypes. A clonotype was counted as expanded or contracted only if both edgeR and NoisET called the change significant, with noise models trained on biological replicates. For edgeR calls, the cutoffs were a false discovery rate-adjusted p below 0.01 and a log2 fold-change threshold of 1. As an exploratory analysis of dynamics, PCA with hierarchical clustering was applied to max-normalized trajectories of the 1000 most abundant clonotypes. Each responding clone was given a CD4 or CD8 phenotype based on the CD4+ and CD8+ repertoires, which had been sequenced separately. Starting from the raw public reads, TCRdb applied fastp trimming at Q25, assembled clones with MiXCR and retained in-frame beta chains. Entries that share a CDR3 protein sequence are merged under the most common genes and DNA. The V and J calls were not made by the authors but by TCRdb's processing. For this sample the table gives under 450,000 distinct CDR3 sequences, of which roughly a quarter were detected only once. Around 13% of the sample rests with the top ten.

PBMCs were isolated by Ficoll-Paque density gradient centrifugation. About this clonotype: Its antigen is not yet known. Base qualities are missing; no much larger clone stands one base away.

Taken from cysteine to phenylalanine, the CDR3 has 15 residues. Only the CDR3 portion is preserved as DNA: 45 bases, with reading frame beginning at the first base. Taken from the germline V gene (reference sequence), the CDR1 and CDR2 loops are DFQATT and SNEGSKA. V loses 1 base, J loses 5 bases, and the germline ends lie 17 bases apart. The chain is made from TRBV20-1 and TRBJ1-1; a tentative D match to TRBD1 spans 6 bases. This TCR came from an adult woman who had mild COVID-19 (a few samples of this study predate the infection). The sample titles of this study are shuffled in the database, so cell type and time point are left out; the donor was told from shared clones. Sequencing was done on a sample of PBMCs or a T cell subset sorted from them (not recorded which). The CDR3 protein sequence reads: CSARAKDRLGTEAFF. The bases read TGCAGTGCTAGAGCTAAAGACAGGCTGGGGACTGAAGCTTTCTTT.